The rows below give T cell receptor beta chains drawn from one sample of a study of low-dose radiotherapy and immunotherapy resistance in tumors. TCRdb redid the calling of the reads with MiXCR, one entry per CDR3 protein. The table has some 88,000 distinct CDR3 sequences, around 9.2% seen once. Sequencing used PBMCs, obtained before treatment. Source of these receptors: a male donor with prostate cancer. The CDR3 runs from the conserved cysteine through the conserved F or W. The D gene is left open where the match is weak. Some rows have no size entry. The others give once, few or many, or a class for an expanded clone.

>many|12|TRBJ2-1|TRBV30|NA
CAWSLTTNEQFF
TGTGCCTGGAGTCTAACCACGAATGAGCAGTTCTTC
>many|14|TRBJ1-4|TRBV5-8|TRBD1
CASSPRQGVEKLFF
TGTGCCAGCAGCCCACGACAGGGGGTGGAAAAACTGTTTTTT
>many|14|TRBJ1-6|TRBV12-3/TRBV12-4|NA
CASSVDRKNSPLHF
TGTGCCAGCAGTGTCGACAGAAAGAATTCACCCCTCCACTTT
>many|13|TRBJ2-1|TRBV28|NA
CASSSGTPDEQFF
TGTGCCAGCAGTTCCGGGACTCCCGATGAGCAGTTCTTC
>many|16|TRBJ2-2|TRBV28|TRBD2
CASRLGLAGVTGELFF
TGTGCCAGCAGACTCGGACTAGCGGGAGTCACCGGGGAGCTGTTTTTT
>many|15|TRBJ2-7|TRBV19|NA
CASSILFGRGYEQYF
TGTGCCAGTAGTATTTTGTTTGGCAGGGGCTACGAGCAGTACTTC
>many|16|TRBJ2-2|TRBV19|TRBD2
CASSINRGGNTGELFF
TGTGCCAGTAGCATTAATCGGGGGGGGAACACCGGGGAGCTGTTTTTT
>many|13|TRBJ1-4|TRBV6-2/TRBV6-3|TRBD1
CASNGQGFEKLFF
TGTGCCAGCAACGGACAGGGGTTTGAGAAACTGTTTTTT
>many|13|TRBJ1-5|TRBV4-1|NA
CASSLQVFEPQHF
TGCGCCAGCAGCTTACAGGTCTTCGAGCCCCAGCATTTT
>few|14|TRBJ2-5|TRBV5-6|NA
CASSLGREQETQYF
TGTGCCAGCAGCTTGGGCAGAGAGCAAGAGACCCAGTACTTC
>many|14|TRBJ2-3|TRBV30|NA
CAWSGGRDTDTQYF
TGTGCCTGGAGTGGGGGCAGAGACACAGATACGCAGTATTTT
>few|18|TRBJ2-1|TRBV9|NA
CASSVAPPRAGYLTEQFF
TGTGCCAGCAGCGTGGCACCCCCCAGGGCGGGGTACCTTACCGAGCAGTTCTTC
>many|14|TRBJ1-2|TRBV19|TRBD1
CASSAGTGWYGYTF
TGTGCCAGTAGTGCCGGGACAGGGTGGTATGGCTACACCTTC
>few|14|TRBJ2-3|TRBV28|NA
CASKFRPITDTQYF
TGTGCCAGCAAGTTCCGCCCTATAACAGATACGCAGTATTTT
>many|13|TRBJ1-2|TRBV19|NA
CASSIGGRGGYTF
TGTGCCAGTAGTATAGGAGGGCGCGGCGGCTACACCTTC
>many|17|TRBJ2-2|TRBV9|NA
CASSSMGAGTNTGELFF
TGTGCCAGCAGCTCGATGGGGGCAGGGACCAACACCGGGGAGCTGTTTTTT
>NA|17|TRBJ2-2|TRBV18|NA
CASLLGRHANTGELFFF
NA
>many|13|TRBJ1-1|TRBV19|NA
CASSMRGNTEAFF
TGTGCCAGTAGTATGAGGGGGAACACTGAAGCTTTCTTT
>many|17|TRBJ2-2|TRBV7-6|TRBD2
CASSLRAGGSITGELFF
TGTGCCAGCAGCTTACGTGCGGGAGGCTCTATCACCGGGGAGCTGTTTTTT
>NA|13|TRBJ1-1|TRBV28|NA
CASRLPGGTEAFF
TGTGCCAGCAGGTTACCGGGGGGGACTGAAGCTTTCTTT
>NA|15|TRBJ2-1|TRBV28|TRBD2
CASRQAGSKYNEQFF
TGTGCCAGCAGACAAGCGGGAAGTAAGTACAATGAGCAGTTCTTC
>many|16|TRBJ1-1|TRBV4-1|NA
CASSRRTGTENTEAFF
TGCGCCAGCAGCCGCAGAACCGGGACGGAGAACACTGAAGCTTTCTTT
>many|12|TRBJ2-1|TRBV28|NA
CASSLGHNEQFF
TGTGCCAGCAGTTTAGGACACAATGAGCAGTTCTTC
>many|14|TRBJ2-5|TRBV20-1|TRBD2
CSAAEEREAETQYF
TGCAGTGCAGCCGAGGAGCGGGAGGCGGAGACCCAGTACTTC
>NA|20|TRBJ2-7|TRBV4-2|TRBD1
CASSQRQGAIGEGSTYEQYF
TGTGCCAGCAGCCAAAGACAGGGGGCGATCGGTGAAGGGAGTACCTACGAGCAGTACTTC
>many|13|TRBJ2-7|TRBV29-1|TRBD2
CSVGGGLSYEQYF
TGCAGCGTTGGGGGAGGGTTGAGCTACGAGCAGTACTTC
>many|16|TRBJ2-5|TRBV14|TRBD2
CASSQLAGVRQETQYF
TGTGCCAGCAGCCAACTAGCGGGAGTCCGCCAAGAGACCCAGTACTTC
>many|14|TRBJ2-5|TRBV5-6|TRBD1
CASSFNRGRETQYF
TGTGCCAGCAGCTTTAACAGGGGGCGGGAGACCCAGTACTTC
>many|14|TRBJ1-1|TRBV25-1|NA
CASRWGGADTEAFF
TGTGCCAGCCGGTGGGGAGGGGCGGACACTGAAGCTTTCTTT
>many|15|TRBJ2-1|TRBV19|TRBD2
CASSAGTSLMGEQFF
TGTGCCAGTAGTGCCGGGACTAGCCTCATGGGTGAGCAGTTCTTC
>many|17|TRBJ2-7|TRBV7-2|NA
CASSSGGAGPGAYEQYF
TGTGCCAGCAGCTCGGGGGGAGCGGGACCAGGGGCCTACGAGCAGTACTTC
>many|18|TRBJ2-2|TRBV30|TRBD2
CAWSVSRLAGERTGELFF
TGTGCCTGGAGTGTATCGCGACTAGCGGGAGAAAGGACCGGGGAGCTGTTTTTT
>many|15|TRBJ2-3|TRBV5-1|NA
CASRVQGQFTDTQYF
TGCGCCAGCAGGGTCCAAGGACAGTTCACAGATACGCAGTATTTT
>many|14|TRBJ2-2|TRBV20-1|NA
CSARPGPRGGELFF
TGCAGTGCTAGGCCGGGCCCCAGGGGCGGGGAGCTGTTTTTT
>many|14|TRBJ1-1|TRBV10-3|NA
CAITGDFGNTEAFF
TGTGCCATCACCGGAGATTTCGGGAACACTGAAGCTTTCTTT
>many|13|TRBJ2-3|TRBV28|NA
CASSFIPRDTQYF
TGTGCCAGCAGTTTTATCCCCCGAGATACGCAGTATTTT
>many|14|TRBJ1-4|TRBV7-2|NA
CASSFQGVNEKLFF
TGTGCCAGCAGCTTTCAAGGGGTTAATGAAAAACTGTTTTTT
>many|12|TRBJ2-3|TRBV12-5|NA
CASGPTGDTQYF
TGTGCTAGTGGTCCCACCGGGGATACGCAGTATTTT
>few|11|TRBJ2-7|TRBV10-3|NA
CATKGPGEQYF
TGTGCCACAAAAGGCCCAGGCGAGCAGTACTTC
>NA|13|TRBJ2-2|TRBV13|NA
CASSKDTSGELFF
TGTGCCAGCAGCAAGGACACCTCCGGGGAGCTGTTTTTT
>many|16|TRBJ1-5|TRBV12-3/TRBV12-4|TRBD1
CASSFGTGTSNQPQHF
TGTGCCAGCAGTTTTGGGACAGGGACGAGCAATCAGCCCCAGCATTTT
>many|16|TRBJ2-6|TRBV5-1|NA
CASSLEAGSGANVLTF
TGCGCCAGCAGCTTGGAGGCAGGGTCAGGGGCCAACGTCCTGACTTTC
>few|13|TRBJ2-1|TRBV19|NA
CASSPRTHLNQFF
TGTGCCAGTAGTCCTCGGACTCACCTCAACCAGTTCTTC
>many|14|TRBJ2-3|TRBV11-3|NA
CASSFGTSTDTQYF
TGTGCCAGCAGCTTTGGTACTAGCACAGATACGCAGTATTTT